This record concerns one TCR beta chain sequence. Its antigen is currently unknown. Produced via immunoSEQ multiplex PCR; TCRdb's table is partial and in-frame only. The table has more than 12,000 clones, roughly 91% seen once. This specimen comes from a study of chemoradiotherapy in HPV16-positive cancers. Overall study findings and caveats: HPV-responsive T-cell expansion during chemoradiotherapy was linked to improved recurrence-free survival in HPV16-positive patients. Non-HPV-specific T cells did not expand in tumors during treatment, whereas candidate HPV-specific clones and E7-related motifs did. HPV-specific T cells were functionally defined from only two HPV16-positive patients.

Repeated repertoire sampling spanned the course of chemoradiotherapy. This CDR3 has 14 amino acids. Losses at the gene ends were 1 base for V and 3 bases for J; bases not matched to a gene: 2. Germline CDR1 is SGHVS and CDR2 is FQNEAQ. Sequencing was performed on blood, taken from a patient who underwent chemoradiotherapy. This TCR was sampled from a human donor with HPV-associated anogenital cancer. The chain recombines TRBV7-8 with TRBJ2-7; 8 bases are shared with TRBD1. The chain's CDR3 is CASSLGTGHYEQYF. CDR3 DNA: TGTGCCAGCAGCTTAGGGACAGGGCACTACGAGCAGTACTTC.